This T cell receptor (beta chain) comes out of a study of OX40 agonist ivuxolimab in advanced cancers. In terms of the full investigation: Ivuxolimab, which targeted the costimulatory receptor OX40 (CD134), was an agonistic, fully human IgG2 monoclonal antibody. Intravenous ivuxolimab was administered to patients every 2 weeks at six dose levels: 0.01, 0.1, 0.3, 1.5, 3 and 10 mg/kg. Of the approximately 50 patients in dose escalation, about 19 had hepatocellular carcinoma, around 15 had melanoma, 9 had renal cell carcinoma and 9 had head and neck cancer. The dose-escalation cohort was about 83% male with a mean age of approximately 60 years, ranging from about 23 to 85. Prior anti-PD-1, anti-PD-L1 or anti-CTLA-4 therapy was permitted, and about two fifths of dose-escalation patients had received checkpoint inhibitors. Partial responses occurred in three dose-escalation patients, of whom one had hepatocellular carcinoma and two had cutaneous melanoma. Peripheral TCRbeta sequencing aimed to test whether ivuxolimab altered TCR sequence diversity and caused clonal T-cell expansion. The paper reports the monotherapy dose-escalation portion (N = 52 patients) of the phase I ivuxolimab trial.

What the authors observed across the whole study: After ivuxolimab, expanded clones were on average more numerous among CD8+ T cells than among CD4+ T cells. Clonal expansion of both CD4+ and CD8+ blood T cells was observed from baseline to week 6 at doses 0.1 to 3.0 mg/kg. The antigen specificity of the peripheral T cells that underwent clonal expansion was not determined. Low levels of normalized T-cell clonal expansion were also seen in some nonresponding patients. Partial responders in the 0.1-3.0 mg/kg groups had among the lowest normalized peripheral clonal expansion, especially among CD8+ T cells.

Patients with autoimmune disease history or receiving systemic immunosuppression were excluded from the trial. In every dose cohort, peripheral blood was drawn for TCR sequencing at baseline, cycle 4 day 1, and cycle 7 day 1. Samples were obtained from an open-label, multicenter, first-in-human phase I dose-escalation trial of ivuxolimab. Adults with locally advanced or metastatic head and neck squamous cell, hepatocellular, melanoma or renal cell carcinoma were enrolled in the trial. CD4+ and CD8+ T cells were sorted separately from peripheral blood before TCR sequencing. To sequence the TCRbeta CDR3 region, genomic DNA was isolated from the sorted cells. TCRbeta CDR3 regions were sequenced using the immunoSEQ Assay. TCRdb obtained this table from immuneACCESS and retained in-frame rearrangements with V and J assigned. These tables miss some clones; where compared with another copy, unresolved V genes account for less than half of the shortfall, and the remainder is unexplained. This sample is represented by some 51,000 clones; 70% to 80% of them were singletons. The ten largest clones represent around 2% of the sample.

Comment on this clone: It has no known antigen specificity. No base quality values were provided; no much bigger clone lies one nucleotide off.

CDR1 is given as MNHNS and CDR2 as SASEGT, both from the germline V gene. The trim is 2 bases for V and 0 bases for J, with a gap of 11 bases between the germline ends. Spanning cysteine to phenylalanine, the CDR3 consists of 16 amino acids. The retained sequence is limited to the CDR3, 48 bases, with the frame set at the first base. The sequence derives from an adult with an advanced solid tumor such as melanoma, head and neck, liver or kidney cancer. The rearrangement combines TRBV6-1 with TRBJ2-1, and possibly TRBD1, on 6 matching bases. The source material was CD4+ or CD8+ T cells sorted from blood, sampled in a trial of the OX40 agonist ivuxolimab. DNA sequence: TGTGCCAGCAGTGAAACCACAGGGAGCTCCTACAATGAGCAGTTCTTC. Its coded protein is CASSETTGSSYNEQFF.